This T cell receptor (beta chain) was identified during a study of human T cells and chemical hapten exposure. Study summary: Sensitization applied 2% DPC to about 2 cm by about 2 cm of upper inner arm skin. Mostly female, the patients presented with alopecia areata, totalis or universalis.

V shed 4 bases, J shed 3 bases, and the junction held 7 bases outside the gene matches. This CDR3 is built from 18 residues. CDR1 is SGHTA, CDR2 FQGNSA, per germline. Time point defined: patch test 1, 2 weeks after DPC sensitization. Specified treatment: therapeutic diphenylcyclopropenone sensitization with weekly scalp DPC. TCRdb reanalysed the RACE reads using MiXCR and keeps one entry per CDR3 protein. The data hold 100,000 or so distinct CDR3 sequences, with approximately 10% observed a single time. The receptor's source is a woman aged 40 to 55 with alopecia areata. Some clones in this sample may be carry-over from other donors' samples. The gene calls are TRBV7-2 and TRBJ2-6; 12 nucleotides agree with TRBD1. The sequencing used whole blood, collected in connection with sensitization to the hapten diphenylcyclopropenone (DPC). Here the CDR3 reads CASSYRDRGLSGANVLTF. Here the CDR3 DNA reads TGTGCCAGCAGCTACCGGGACAGGGGGCTTAGTGGGGCCAACGTCCTGACTTTC.